This T cell receptor beta chain is drawn from a study of CD8 T cells in ankylosing spondylitis (dated by TCRdb to about 2017). Broadly, across the study: The study set out to find disease-linked TCR variants by profiling T cell receptor beta repertoires in ankylosing spondylitis patients and healthy donors. The whole study cohort included over 85 healthy donors and 25 ankylosing spondylitis patients. Peripheral blood samples were taken, and synovial fluid was additionally collected from ankylosing spondylitis patients.

What the authors observed across the whole study: In peripheral blood, the disease-linked clones were found at relatively low frequencies and had a CD8+ phenotype. According to the report, matched synovial fluid samples from ankylosing spondylitis patients were significantly enriched for the disease-linked clones. Some motif variants were previously reported in synovial fluid and blood of reactive arthritis patients, suggesting common disease-initiation mechanisms. Blood from ankylosing spondylitis patients appeared to be characterized by a TCR beta motif composed of eight or nine highly homologous amino acid variants.

The listed sequencing device is Illumina HiSeq 2500. Quantitative 5'-RACE with molecular barcodes was the method used to prepare the TCR beta libraries. The paper's data handling went like this. To identify disease-linked TCR variants, a new computational method was used, one built on a probabilistic model of VDJ rearrangement. The public reads were reanalyzed by TCRdb: fastp trimming at Q25, MiXCR alignment, in-frame beta chains only. Each CDR3 protein gets just one entry, which takes the most common genes and DNA from the rows behind it. The V and J calls, along with clone size, are taken from TCRdb and not from the paper's own processing. The table for this sample lists around 160,000 distinct CDR3 sequences; roughly 12% of them were counted only once. The leading ten clones occupy 25% to 35% of the sample. On this clonotype itself: Its antigen has not been determined. This may stem from a read error, because a much larger clone lies one nucleotide away.

CDR1 and CDR2, per the germline V gene (reference sequence), are MNHEY and SMNVEV. V was cut back by 7 bases and J by 0 bases, leaving a gap of 15 bases between them. The CDR3 spans 15 residues, from the cysteine through the phenylalanine. Of all the DNA, just the CDR3 is kept, 45 bases in frame from base 1. The clonotype was recovered from a male donor with ankylosing spondylitis or in good health (not recorded which). The chain uses TRBV27 and TRBJ1-2; the D gene is unclear. The sample was blood, either unsorted or a sorted T cell fraction (not recorded which). For the CDR3, the sequence is CASNSSPGTNYGYTF. The nucleotide sequence is TGTGCCAGCAATTCCTCTCCTGGGACTAACTATGGCTACACCTTC.